Sequencing of this T cell receptor (beta chain) was carried out in a study of CD8 T cells in Susac syndrome. It was with random hexamers that roughly 0.45 to 1 ug RNA was reverse transcribed. TCRdb redid the calling of the immunoSEQ multiplex PCR reads with MiXCR, one entry per CDR3 protein. Of around 130,000 distinct CDR3 sequences detected, about 95% appear once; the ten largest clones hold approximately 0.12%. The CDR3 runs to 14 residues. V lost 2 bases to trimming and J lost 4 bases, with 10 bases between them. Germline CDR1 and CDR2: MGHRA and YSYEKL. The chain combines TRBV4-1 with TRBJ2-3, with unresolved D. Sequenced material: CD4+ T cells from PBMCs. The TCR originated in a human donor in good health. CDR3 DNA: TGCGCCAGCAGCCAATCCTGGTCCTCAGATACGCAGTATTTT. This translates into CASSQSWSSDTQYF.